The subject of this entry is one TCR beta chain. Its antigen remains unidentified. These data are taken from a study of cytomegalovirus exposure and HLA in healthy donors. Study as a whole: Inside one of the first data releases sat about 85 million unique TCRs taken from HLA-typed donors.

Both 60 Vbeta primers and 13 Jbeta primers went into the PCR. Generated by immunoSEQ multiplex PCR, the TCRdb table keeps only in-frame clones and is missing some. The repertoire holds 100,000 to 150,000 clones, with 83% as singletons. Overall study results and limits: An analysis that was carried out later associated about 17,000 TCR beta sequences with HLA alleles at 0.05 false discovery rate. In a later analysis, TCR beta V- and J-gene trimming showed a link to a missense DCLRE1C variant. The study flagged about 160 TCR beta chains as cytomegalovirus-associated.

Germline V gene sequence: CDR1 SGHVS, CDR2 FQNEAQ. V lost 4 bases and J lost 14; bases outside the gene matches: 12. The CDR3 runs to 15 residues. Sequencing was performed on PBMCs. This chain joins TRBV7-8 and TRBJ1-6, with 9 bases lining up with TRBD1. The clonotype originates from a woman between 40 and 55 years old in good health and CMV-seropositive. CDR3 sequence reads: CASSSAGTGQLTLHF. In DNA form, the CDR3 reads TGTGCCAGCAGCTCCGCCGGGACAGGGCAATTGACCCTCCACTTT.